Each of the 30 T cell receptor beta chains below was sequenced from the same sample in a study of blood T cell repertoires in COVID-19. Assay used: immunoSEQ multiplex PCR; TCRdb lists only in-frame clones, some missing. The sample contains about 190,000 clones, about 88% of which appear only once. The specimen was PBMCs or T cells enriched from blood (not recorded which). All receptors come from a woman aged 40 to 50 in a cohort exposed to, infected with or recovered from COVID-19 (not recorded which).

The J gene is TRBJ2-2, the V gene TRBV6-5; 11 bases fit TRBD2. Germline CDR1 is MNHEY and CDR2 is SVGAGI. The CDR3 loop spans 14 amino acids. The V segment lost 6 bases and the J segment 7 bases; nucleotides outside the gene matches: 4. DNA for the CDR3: TGTGCCAGCAGCCTGGGACTAGCGGTCGGGGAGCTGTTTTTT. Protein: CASSLGLAVGELFF.

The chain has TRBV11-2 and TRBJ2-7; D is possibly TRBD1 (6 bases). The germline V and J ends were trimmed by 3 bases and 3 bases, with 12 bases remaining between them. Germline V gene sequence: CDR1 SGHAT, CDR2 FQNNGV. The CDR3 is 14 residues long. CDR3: CASSFGGSNYEQYF. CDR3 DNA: TGTGCCAGCAGCTTTGGGGGCAGTAACTACGAGCAGTACTTC. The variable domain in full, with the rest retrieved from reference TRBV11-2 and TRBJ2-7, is EAGVAQSPRYKIIEKRQSVAFWCNPISGHATLYWYQQILGQGPKLLIQFQNNGVVDDSQLPKDRFSAERLKGVDSTLKIQPAKLEDSAVYLCASSFGGSNYEQYFGPGTRLTVT.

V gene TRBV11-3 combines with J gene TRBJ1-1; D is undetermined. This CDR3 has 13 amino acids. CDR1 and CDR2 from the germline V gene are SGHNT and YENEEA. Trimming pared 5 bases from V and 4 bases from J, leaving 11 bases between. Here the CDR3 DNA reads TGTGCCAGCAGCCTAGGTGTAGCCACTGAAGCTTTCTTT. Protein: CASSLGVATEAFF.

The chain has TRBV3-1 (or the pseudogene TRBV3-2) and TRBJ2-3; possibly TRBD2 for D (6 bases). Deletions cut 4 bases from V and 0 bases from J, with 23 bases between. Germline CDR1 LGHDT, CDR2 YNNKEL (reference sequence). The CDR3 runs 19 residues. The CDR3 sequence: CASSREPSERLYSTDTQYF. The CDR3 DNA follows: TGTGCCAGCAGCCGGGAACCTAGCGAGAGACTATATAGCACAGATACGCAGTATTTT.

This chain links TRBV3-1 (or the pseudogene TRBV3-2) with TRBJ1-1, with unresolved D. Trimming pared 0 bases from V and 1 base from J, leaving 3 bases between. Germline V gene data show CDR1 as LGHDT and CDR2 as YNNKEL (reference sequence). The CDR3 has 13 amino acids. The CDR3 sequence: CASSQDRNTEAFF. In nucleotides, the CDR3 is TGTGCCAGCAGCCAAGACCGGAACACTGAAGCTTTCTTT.

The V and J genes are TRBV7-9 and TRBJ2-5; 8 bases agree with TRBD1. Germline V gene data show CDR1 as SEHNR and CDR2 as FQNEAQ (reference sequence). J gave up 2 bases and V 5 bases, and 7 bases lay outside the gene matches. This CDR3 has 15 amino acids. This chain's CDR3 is CASSATTGVQETQYF. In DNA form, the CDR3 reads TGTGCCAGCAGCGCGACGACAGGGGTTCAAGAGACCCAGTACTTC. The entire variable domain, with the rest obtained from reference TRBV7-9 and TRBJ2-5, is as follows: DTGVSQNPRHKITKRGQNVTFRCDPISEHNRLYWYRQTLGQGPEFLTYFQNEAQLEKSRLLSDRFSAERPKGSFSTLEIQRTEQGDSAMYLCASSATTGVQETQYFGPGTRLLVL.

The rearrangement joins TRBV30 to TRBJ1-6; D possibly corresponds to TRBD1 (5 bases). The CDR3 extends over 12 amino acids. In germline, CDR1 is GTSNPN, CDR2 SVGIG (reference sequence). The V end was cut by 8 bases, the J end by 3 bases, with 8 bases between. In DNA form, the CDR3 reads TGTGCCCCAGGGATCTATAATTCACCCCTCCACTTT. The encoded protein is CAPGIYNSPLHF.

CDR3 nucleotide sequence: TGTGCCAGCAGCCCGTGGGCCTCGGCAATGTCACCCCTCCACTTT. Translating it yields CASSPWASAMSPLHF. The chain recombines TRBV9 with TRBJ1-6; D is unresolved. CDR3 length: 15 residues. Trimming removed 4 bases at V and 10 bases at J, with 18 bases between. CDR1 and CDR2 (germline): SGDLS, YYNGEE. The full variable domain, completed using reference TRBV9 and TRBJ1-6, is DSGVTQTPKHLITATGQRVTLRCSPRSGDLSVYWYQQSLDQGLQFLIQYYNGEERAKGNILERFSAQQFPDLHSELNLSSLELGDSALYFCASSPWASAMSPLHFGNGTRLTVT.

CDR3 amino acids: CASSYRGNQPQHF. The CDR3 DNA reads TGTGCCAGCAGTTACCGGGGCAATCAGCCCCAGCATTTT. This sequence joins TRBV6-5 and TRBJ1-5; no firm D call. CDR1 is MNHEY and CDR2 is SVGAGI in the germline V gene. V was shortened by 2 bases and J by 2 bases, with 4 bases between the two germline ends. The CDR3 has 13 residues.

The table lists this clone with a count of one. CDR3 loop: CATSRDRGTPLHF. CDR3 DNA: TGTGCCACCAGCAGGGACAGGGGGACACCCCTCCACTTT. The chain uses TRBV15 and TRBJ1-6; 10 positions match TRBD1. Germline CDR1 LNHNV, CDR2 YYDKDF (reference sequence). The CDR3 spans 13 residues. V was clipped by 3 bases and J by 11 bases; unmatched bases: 1. The entire variable domain, with the rest obtained from reference TRBV15 and TRBJ1-6, is as follows: DAMVIQNPRYQVTQFGKPVTLSCSQTLNHNVMYWYQQKSSQAPKLLFHYYDKDFNNEADTPDNFQSRRPNTSFCFLDIRSPGLGDTAMYLCATSRDRGTPLHFGNGTRLTVT.

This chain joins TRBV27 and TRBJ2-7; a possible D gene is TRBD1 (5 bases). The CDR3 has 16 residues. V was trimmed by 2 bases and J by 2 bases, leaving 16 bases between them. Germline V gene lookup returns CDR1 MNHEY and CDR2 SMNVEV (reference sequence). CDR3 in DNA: TGTGCCAGCAGTTTACTGTGGGAAGGGGTCCCCTACGAGCAGTACTTC. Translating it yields CASSLLWEGVPYEQYF.

CDR3 in DNA: TGTGCCAGCAGGGCAGGGCTAAACACCGGGGAGCTGTTTTTT. Its translation: CASRAGLNTGELFF. This chain connects TRBV6-5 to TRBJ2-2; tentative D call: TRBD1 (5 bases). The CDR3 totals 14 residues. Trimming cost V 6 bases and J 2 bases, with 10 bases left between them. Germline CDR1 MNHEY, CDR2 SVGAGI.

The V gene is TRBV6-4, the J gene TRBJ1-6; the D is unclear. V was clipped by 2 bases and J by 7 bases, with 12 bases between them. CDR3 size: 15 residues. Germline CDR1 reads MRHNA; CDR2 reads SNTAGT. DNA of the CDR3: TGTGCCAGCAGTGACGACCGGGGTGGGAATTCACCCCTCCACTTT. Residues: CASSDDRGGNSPLHF.

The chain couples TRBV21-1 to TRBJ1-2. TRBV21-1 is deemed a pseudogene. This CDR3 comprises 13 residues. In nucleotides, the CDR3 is TGTGCCAGCAGCAAGTCATTGGTGCGGGGCTACACCTTC. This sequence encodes CASSKSLVRGYTF.

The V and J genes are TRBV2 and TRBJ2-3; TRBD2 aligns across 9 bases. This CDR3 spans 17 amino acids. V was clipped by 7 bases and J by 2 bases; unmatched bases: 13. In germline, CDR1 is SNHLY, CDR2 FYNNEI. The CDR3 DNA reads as TGTGCCAGCAAGGGTGCGGGGGGGTTTTCGAACACAGATACGCAGTATTTT. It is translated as CASKGAGGFSNTDTQYF.

CDR3 in amino acids: CASSLDSTYGYTF. CDR3 sequence (DNA): TGTGCCAGCAGCCTGGACAGTACCTATGGCTACACCTTC. The rearrangement joins TRBV7-2 to TRBJ1-2; possibly TRBD1 for D (6 bases). V was clipped by 5 bases and J by 4 bases, with 11 bases between them. Germline V gene sequence: CDR1 SGHTA, CDR2 FQGNSA. CDR3 length equals 13 residues.

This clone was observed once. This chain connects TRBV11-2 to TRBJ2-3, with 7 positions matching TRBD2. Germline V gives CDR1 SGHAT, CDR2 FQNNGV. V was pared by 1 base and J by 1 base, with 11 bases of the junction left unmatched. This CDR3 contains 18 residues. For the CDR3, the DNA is TGTGCCAGCAGCTTAGGCCTCCTAGGGGCGGGGGGCACAGATACGCAGTATTTT. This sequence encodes CASSLGLLGAGGTDTQYF.

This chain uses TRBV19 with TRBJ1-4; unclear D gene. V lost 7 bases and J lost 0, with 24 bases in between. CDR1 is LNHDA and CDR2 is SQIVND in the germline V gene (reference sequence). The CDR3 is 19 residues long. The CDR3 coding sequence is TGTGCCAGTACCCTAAGTCTTAGAGGTAATCCTGCAACTAATGAAAAACTGTTTTTT. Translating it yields CASTLSLRGNPATNEKLFF. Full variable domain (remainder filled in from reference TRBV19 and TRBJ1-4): DGGITQSPKYLFRKEGQNVTLSCEQNLNHDAMYWYRQDPGQGLRLIYYSQIVNDFQKGDIAEGYSVSREKKESFPLTVTSAQKNPTAFYLCASTLSLRGNPATNEKLFFGSGTQLSVL.

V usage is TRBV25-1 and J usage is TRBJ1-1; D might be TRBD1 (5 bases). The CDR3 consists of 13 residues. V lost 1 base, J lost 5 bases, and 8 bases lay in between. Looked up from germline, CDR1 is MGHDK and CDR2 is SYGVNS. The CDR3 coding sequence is TGTGCCAGCAGTGAATCAGGGTTTACTGAAGCTTTCTTT. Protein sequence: CASSESGFTEAFF.

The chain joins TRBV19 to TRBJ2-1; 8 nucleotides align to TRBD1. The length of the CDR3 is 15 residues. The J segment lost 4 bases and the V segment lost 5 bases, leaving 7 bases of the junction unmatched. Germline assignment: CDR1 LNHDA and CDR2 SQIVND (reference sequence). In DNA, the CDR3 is TGTGCCAGTAGTCCAGGGGGCGCGGGTTACAATGAGCAGTTCTTC. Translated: CASSPGGAGYNEQFF.

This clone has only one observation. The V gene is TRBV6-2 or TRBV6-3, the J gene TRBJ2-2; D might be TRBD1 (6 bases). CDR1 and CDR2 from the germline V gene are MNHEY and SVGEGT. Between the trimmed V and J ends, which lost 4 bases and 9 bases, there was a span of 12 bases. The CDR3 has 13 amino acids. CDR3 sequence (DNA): TGTGCCAGCAGTTCAGGGGCACTGAGGGAGCTGTTTTTT. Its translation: CASSSGALRELFF.

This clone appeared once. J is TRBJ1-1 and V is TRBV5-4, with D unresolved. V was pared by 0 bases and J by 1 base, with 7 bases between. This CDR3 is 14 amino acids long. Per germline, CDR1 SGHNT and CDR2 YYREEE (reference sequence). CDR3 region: CASSLDRRNTEAFF. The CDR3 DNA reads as TGTGCCAGCAGCTTGGACAGACGGAACACTGAAGCTTTCTTT.

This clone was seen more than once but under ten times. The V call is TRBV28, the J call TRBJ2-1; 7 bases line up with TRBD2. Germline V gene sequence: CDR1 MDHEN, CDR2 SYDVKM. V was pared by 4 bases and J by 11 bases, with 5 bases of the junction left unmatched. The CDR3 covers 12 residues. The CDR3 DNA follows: TGTGCCAGCAGTTCCGAGACTAGCAAGCAGTTCTTC. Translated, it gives CASSSETSKQFF.

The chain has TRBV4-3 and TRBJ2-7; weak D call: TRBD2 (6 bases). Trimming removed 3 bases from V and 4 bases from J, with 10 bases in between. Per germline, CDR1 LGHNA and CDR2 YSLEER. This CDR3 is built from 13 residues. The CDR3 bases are TGCGCCAGCAGCCAGTTCCGGGGGTACGAGCAGTACTTC. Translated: CASSQFRGYEQYF.

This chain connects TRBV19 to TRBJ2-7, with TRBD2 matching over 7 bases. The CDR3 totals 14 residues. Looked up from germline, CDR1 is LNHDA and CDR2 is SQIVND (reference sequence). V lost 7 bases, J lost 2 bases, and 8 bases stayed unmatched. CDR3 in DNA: TGTGCCAGTACAACGGCTAGCGGTACCTACGAGCAGTACTTC. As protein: CASTTASGTYEQYF.

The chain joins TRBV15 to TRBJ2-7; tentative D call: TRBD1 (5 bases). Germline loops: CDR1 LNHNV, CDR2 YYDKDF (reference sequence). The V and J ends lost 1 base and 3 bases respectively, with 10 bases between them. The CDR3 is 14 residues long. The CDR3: CATSRGWQGYEQYF. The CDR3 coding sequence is TGTGCCACCAGCAGAGGTTGGCAGGGCTACGAGCAGTACTTC.

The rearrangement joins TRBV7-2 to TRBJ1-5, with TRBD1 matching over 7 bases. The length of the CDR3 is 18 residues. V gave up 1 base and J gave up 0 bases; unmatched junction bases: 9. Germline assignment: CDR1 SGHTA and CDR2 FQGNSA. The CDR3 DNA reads TGTGCCAGCAGCTTAGATCGGGACAGCCCGTATAGCAATCAGCCCCAGCATTTT. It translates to CASSLDRDSPYSNQPQHF.

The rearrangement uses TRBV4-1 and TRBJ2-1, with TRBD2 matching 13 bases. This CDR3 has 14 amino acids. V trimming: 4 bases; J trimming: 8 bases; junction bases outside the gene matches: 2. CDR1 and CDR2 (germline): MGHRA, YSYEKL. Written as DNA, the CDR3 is TGCGCCAGCAGCCGCGGACTAGCGGGGGATGAGCAGTTCTTC. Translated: CASSRGLAGDEQFF.

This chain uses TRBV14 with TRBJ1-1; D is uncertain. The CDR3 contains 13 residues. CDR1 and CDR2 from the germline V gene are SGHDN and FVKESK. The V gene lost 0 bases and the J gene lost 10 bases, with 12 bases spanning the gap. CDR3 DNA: TGTGCCAGCAGCCAAGATAGGAGGAGGGTAGCTTTCTTT. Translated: CASSQDRRRVAFF.

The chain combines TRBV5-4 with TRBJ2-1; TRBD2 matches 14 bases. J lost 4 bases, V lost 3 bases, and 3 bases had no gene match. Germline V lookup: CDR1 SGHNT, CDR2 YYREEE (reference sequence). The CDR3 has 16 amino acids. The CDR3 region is CASSSGLAGGYNEQFF. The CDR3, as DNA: TGTGCCAGCAGCTCCGGACTAGCGGGAGGTTACAATGAGCAGTTCTTC.